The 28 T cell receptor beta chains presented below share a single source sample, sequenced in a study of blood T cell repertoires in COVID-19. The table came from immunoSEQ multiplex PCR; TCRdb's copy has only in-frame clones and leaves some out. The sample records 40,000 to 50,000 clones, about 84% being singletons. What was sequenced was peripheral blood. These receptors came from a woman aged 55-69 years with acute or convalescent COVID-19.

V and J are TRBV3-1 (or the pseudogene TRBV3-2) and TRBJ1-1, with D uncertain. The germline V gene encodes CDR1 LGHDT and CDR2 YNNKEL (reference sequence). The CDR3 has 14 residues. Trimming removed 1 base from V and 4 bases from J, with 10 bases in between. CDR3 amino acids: CASSQGHIATEAFF. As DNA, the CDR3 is TGTGCCAGCAGCCAAGGGCACATCGCCACTGAAGCTTTCTTT.

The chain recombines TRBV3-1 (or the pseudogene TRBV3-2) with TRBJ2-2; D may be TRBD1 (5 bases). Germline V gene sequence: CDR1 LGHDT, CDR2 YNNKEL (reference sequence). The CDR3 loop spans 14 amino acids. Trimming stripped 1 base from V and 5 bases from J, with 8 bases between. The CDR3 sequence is CASSQGTLTGELFF. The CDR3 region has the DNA TGTGCCAGCAGCCAAGGGACATTGACCGGGGAGCTGTTTTTT.

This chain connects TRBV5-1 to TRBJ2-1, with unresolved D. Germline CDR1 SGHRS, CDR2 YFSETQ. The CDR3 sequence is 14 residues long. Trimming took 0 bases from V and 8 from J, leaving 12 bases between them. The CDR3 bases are TGCGCCAGCAGCTTGGTGAGCACCAGCGATGAGCAGTTCTTC. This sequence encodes CASSLVSTSDEQFF.

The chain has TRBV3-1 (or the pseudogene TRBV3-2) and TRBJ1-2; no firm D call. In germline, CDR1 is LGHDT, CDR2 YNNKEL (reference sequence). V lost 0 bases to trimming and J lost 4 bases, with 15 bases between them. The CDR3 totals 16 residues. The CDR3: CASSQDLASGGYGYTF. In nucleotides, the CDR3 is TGTGCCAGCAGCCAAGATCTGGCCAGCGGCGGCTATGGCTACACCTTC.

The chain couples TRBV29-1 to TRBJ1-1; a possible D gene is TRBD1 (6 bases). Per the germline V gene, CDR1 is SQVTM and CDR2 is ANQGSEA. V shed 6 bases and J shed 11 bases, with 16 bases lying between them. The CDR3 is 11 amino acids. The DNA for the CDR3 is TGCAGCGTAACAACACAGGGATCGGCTTTCTTT. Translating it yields CSVTTQGSAFF.

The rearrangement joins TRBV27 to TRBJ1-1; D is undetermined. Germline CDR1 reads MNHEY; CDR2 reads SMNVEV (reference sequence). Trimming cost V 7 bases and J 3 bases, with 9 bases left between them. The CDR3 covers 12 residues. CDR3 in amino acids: CASMRVDTEAFF. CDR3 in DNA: TGTGCCAGCATGAGGGTGGACACTGAAGCTTTCTTT.

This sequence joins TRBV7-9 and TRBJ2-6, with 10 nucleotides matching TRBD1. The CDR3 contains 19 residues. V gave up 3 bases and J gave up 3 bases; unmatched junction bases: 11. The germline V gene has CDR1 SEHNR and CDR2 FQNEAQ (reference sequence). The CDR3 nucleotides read TGTGCCAGCAGCTTTGGCACATCGGGACAGGGGTTTGGGGCCAACGTCCTGACTTTC. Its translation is CASSFGTSGQGFGANVLTF.

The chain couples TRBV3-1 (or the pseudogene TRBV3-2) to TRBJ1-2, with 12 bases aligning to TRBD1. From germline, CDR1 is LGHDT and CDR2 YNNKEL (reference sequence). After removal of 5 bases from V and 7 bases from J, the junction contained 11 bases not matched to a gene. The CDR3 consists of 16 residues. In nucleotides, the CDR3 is TGTGCCAGCAGCAGACGGGACAGGGGGCTGATATTTGGCTACACCTTC. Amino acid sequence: CASSRRDRGLIFGYTF.

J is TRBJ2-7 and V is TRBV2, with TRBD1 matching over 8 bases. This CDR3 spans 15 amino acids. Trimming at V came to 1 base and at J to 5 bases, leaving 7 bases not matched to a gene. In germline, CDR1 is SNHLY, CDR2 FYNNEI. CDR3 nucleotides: TGTGCCAGCAGTGAAGTACGAGGCAGGGGGCACGAGCAGTACTTC. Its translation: CASSEVRGRGHEQYF.

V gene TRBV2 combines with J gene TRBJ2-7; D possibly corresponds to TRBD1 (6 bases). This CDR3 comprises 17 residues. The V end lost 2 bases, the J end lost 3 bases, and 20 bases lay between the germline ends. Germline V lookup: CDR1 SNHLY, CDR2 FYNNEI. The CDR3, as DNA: TGTGCCAGCAGTGAACCGACGTCCCGCAGGGGTGGCTACGAGCAGTACTTC. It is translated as CASSEPTSRRGGYEQYF.

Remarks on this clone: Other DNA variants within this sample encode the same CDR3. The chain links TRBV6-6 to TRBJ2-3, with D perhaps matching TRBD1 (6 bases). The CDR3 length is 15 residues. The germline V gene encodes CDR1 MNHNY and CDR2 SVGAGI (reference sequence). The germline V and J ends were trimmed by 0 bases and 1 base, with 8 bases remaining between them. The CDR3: CASSYSRGGTDTQYF. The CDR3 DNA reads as TGTGCCAGCAGTTACTCCAGGGGAGGCACAGATACGCAGTATTTT.

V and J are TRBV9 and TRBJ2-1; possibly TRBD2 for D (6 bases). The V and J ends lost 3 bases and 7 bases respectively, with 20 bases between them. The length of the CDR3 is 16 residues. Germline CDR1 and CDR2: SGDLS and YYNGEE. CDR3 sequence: CASSALAKGLPNEQFF. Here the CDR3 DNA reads TGTGCCAGCAGCGCGTTGGCCAAGGGACTTCCGAATGAGCAGTTCTTC.

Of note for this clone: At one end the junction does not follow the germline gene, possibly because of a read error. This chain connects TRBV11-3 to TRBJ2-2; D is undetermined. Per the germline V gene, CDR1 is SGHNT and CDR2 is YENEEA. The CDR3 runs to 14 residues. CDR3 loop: CAGRGSRRSGELFF. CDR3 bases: TGTGCCGGCAGAGGTAGTAGGAGATCCGGGGAGCTGTTTTTT.

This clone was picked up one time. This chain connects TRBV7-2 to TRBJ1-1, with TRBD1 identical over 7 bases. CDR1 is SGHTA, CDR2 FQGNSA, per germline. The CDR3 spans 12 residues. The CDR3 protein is CAGQALNTEAFF. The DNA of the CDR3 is TGTGCTGGACAGGCGTTGAACACTGAAGCTTTCTTT.

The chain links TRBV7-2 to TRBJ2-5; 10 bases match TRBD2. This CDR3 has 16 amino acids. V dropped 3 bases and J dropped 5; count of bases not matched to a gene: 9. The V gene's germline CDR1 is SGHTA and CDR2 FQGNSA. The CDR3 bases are TGTGCCAGCAGCTTTGTAAGCGGGGGGGCCGGGGAGACCCAGTACTTC. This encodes CASSFVSGGAGETQYF. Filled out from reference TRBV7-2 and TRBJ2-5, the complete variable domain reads GAGVSQSPSNKVTEKGKDVELRCDPISGHTALYWYRQSLGQGLEFLIYFQGNSAPDKSGLPSDRFSAERTGGSVSTLTIQRTQQEDSAVYLCASSFVSGGAGETQYFGPGTRLLVL.

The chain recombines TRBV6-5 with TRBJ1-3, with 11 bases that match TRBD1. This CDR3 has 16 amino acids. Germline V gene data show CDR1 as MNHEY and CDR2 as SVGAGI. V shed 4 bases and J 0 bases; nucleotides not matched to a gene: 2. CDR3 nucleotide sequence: TGTGCCAGCAGTTCCGGGACAGGGGGCTCTGGAAACACCATATATTTT. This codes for CASSSGTGGSGNTIYF.

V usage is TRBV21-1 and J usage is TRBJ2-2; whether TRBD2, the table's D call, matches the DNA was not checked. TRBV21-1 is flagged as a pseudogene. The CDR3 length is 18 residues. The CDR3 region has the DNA TGTGCCAGCAGCAAGGAATGCGGGGGGACAACGAACACCGGGGAGCTGTTTTTT. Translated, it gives CASSKECGGTTNTGELFF.

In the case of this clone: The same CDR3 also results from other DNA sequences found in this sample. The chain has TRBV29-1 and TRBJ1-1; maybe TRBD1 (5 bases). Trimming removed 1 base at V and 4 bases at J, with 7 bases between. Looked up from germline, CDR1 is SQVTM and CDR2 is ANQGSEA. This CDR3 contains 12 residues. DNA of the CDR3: TGCAGCGTTGAAGCGGGGGGCACTGAAGCTTTCTTT. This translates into CSVEAGGTEAFF.

The CDR3 region is CASSVRSSGNTIYF. The CDR3 nucleotides are TGTGCCAGTAGTGTACGGAGCTCTGGAAACACCATATATTTT. The chain uses TRBV19 and TRBJ1-3; D gene uncertain. The germline V gene has CDR1 LNHDA and CDR2 SQIVND (reference sequence). The CDR3 length is 14 residues. V lost 5 bases to trimming and J lost 0 bases, with 8 bases between them.

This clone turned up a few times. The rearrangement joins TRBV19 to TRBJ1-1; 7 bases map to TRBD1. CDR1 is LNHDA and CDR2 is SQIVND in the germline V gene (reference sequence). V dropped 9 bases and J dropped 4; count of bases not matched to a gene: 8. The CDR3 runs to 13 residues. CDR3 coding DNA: TGTGCCAGCCTAGCAGGGGGAAGCACTGAAGCTTTCTTT. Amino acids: CASLAGGSTEAFF.

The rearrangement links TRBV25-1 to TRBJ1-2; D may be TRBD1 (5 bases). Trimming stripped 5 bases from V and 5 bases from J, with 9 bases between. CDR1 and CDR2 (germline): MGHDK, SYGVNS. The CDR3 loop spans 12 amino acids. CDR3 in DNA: TGTGCCAGCAGTTCGGGGGGTTATGGCTACACCTTC. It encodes CASSSGGYGYTF.

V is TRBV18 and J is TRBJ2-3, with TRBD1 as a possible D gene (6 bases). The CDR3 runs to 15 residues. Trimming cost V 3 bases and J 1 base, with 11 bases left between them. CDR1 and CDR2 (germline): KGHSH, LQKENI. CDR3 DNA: TGTGCCAGCTCACCCCGACAGGAGGGCACAGATACGCAGTATTTT. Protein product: CASSPRQEGTDTQYF.

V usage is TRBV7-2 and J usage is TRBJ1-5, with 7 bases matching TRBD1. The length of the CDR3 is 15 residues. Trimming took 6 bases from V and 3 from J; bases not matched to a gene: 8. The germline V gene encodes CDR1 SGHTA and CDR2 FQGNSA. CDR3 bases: TGTGCCAGCAGTTATACCGGGACAGCCAATCAGCCCCAGCATTTT. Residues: CASSYTGTANQPQHF. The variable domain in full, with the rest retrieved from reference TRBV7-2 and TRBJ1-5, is GAGVSQSPSNKVTEKGKDVELRCDPISGHTALYWYRQSLGQGLEFLIYFQGNSAPDKSGLPSDRFSAERTGGSVSTLTIQRTQQEDSAVYLCASSYTGTANQPQHFGDGTRLSIL.

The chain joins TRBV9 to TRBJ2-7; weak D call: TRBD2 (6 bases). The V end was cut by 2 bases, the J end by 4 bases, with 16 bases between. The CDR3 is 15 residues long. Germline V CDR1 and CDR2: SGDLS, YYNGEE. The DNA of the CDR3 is TGTGCCAGCAGCGTCTCTGGGAGTGGACTATACGAGCAGTACTTC. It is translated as CASSVSGSGLYEQYF.

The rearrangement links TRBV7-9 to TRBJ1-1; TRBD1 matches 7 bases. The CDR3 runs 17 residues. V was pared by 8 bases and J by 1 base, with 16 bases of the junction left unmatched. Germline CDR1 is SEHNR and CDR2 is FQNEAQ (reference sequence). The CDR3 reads CASDLPRGTAPNTEAFF. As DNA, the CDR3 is TGTGCCAGCGACTTACCAAGAGGGACAGCCCCGAACACTGAAGCTTTCTTT.

In DNA form, the CDR3 reads TGTGCCAGCAGCGCCCGGGATCAGCCCCAGCATTTT. It is translated as CASSARDQPQHF. The rearrangement uses TRBV3-1 (or the pseudogene TRBV3-2) and TRBJ1-5; D is ambiguous. CDR3 length: 12 residues. Deletions cut 5 bases from V and 5 bases from J, with 7 bases between. In germline, CDR1 is LGHDT, CDR2 YNNKEL (reference sequence).

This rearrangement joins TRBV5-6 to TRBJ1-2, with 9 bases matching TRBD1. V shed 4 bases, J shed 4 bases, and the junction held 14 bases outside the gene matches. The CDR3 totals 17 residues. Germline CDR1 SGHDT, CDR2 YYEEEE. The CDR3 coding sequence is TGTGCCAGCAGCCGCTGGGGGGATAGGACAGGGGCCTATGGCTACACCTTC. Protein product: CASSRWGDRTGAYGYTF.

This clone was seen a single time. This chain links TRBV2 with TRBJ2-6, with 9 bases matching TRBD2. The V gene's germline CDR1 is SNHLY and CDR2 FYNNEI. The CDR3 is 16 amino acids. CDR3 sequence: CASRGGVGSGANVLTF. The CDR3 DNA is TGTGCGAGCCGCGGGGGGGTTGGCTCTGGGGCCAACGTCCTGACTTTC.